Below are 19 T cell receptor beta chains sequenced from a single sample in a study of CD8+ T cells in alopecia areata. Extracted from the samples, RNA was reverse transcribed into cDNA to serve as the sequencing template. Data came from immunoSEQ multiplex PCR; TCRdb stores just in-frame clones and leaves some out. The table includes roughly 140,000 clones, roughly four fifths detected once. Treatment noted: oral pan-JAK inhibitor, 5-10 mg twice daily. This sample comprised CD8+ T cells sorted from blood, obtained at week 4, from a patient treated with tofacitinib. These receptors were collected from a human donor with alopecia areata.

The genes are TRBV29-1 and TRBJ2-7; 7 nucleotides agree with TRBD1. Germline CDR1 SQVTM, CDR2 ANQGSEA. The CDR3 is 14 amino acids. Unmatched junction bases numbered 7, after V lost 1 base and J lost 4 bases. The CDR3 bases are TGCAGCGTTGAAGGGCAGGGGGACGAGTACGAGCAGTACTTC. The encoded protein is CSVEGQGDEYEQYF.

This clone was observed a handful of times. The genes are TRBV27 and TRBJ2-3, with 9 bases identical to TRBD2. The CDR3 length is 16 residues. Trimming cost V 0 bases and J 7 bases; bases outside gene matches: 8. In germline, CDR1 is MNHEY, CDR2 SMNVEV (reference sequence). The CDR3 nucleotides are TGTGCCAGCAGTTTATCGTTTAGCGGGGGAATGAATACGCAGTATTTT. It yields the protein CASSLSFSGGMNTQYF.

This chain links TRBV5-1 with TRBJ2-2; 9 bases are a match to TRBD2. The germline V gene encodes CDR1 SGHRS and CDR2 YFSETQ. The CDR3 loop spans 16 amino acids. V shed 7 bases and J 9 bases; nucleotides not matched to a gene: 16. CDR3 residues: CASAGGGLAYEWELFF. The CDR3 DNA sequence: TGCGCCAGCGCCGGCGGGGGACTAGCTTACGAATGGGAGCTGTTTTTT.

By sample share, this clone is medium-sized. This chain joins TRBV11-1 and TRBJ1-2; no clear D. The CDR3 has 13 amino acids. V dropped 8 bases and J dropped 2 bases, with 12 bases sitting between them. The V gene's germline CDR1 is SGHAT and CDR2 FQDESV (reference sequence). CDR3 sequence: CASSAVGNYGYTF. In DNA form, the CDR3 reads TGTGCCAGCTCCGCAGTAGGGAACTATGGCTACACCTTC.

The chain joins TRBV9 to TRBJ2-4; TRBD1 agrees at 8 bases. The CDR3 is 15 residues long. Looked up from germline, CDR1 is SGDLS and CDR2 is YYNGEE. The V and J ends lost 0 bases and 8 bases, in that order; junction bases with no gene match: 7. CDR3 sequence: CASSVAGQGKDIQYF. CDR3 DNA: TGTGCCAGCAGCGTAGCTGGACAGGGTAAGGACATTCAGTACTTC.

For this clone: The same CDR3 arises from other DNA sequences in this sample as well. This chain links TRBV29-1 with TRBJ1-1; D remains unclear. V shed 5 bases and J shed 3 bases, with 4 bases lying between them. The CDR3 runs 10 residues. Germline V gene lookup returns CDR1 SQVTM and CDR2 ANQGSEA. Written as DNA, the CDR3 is TGCAGCGTTAGTCACACTGAAGCTTTCTTT. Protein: CSVSHTEAFF.

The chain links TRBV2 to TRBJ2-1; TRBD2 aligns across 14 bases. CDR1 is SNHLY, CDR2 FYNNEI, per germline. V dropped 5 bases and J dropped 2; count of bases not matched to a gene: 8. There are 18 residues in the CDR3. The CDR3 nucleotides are TGTGCCAGCAGTTCCGACGGACTAGCGGGGGGACCCTACAATGAGCAGTTCTTC. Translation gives CASSSDGLAGGPYNEQFF.

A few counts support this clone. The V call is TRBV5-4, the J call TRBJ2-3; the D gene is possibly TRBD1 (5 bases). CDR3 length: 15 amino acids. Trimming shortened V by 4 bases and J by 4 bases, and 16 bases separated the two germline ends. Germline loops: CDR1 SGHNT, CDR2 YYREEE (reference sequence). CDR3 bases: TGTGCCAGCAGCGCGGACGGCAGGGATGCAGATACGCAGTATTTT. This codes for CASSADGRDADTQYF.

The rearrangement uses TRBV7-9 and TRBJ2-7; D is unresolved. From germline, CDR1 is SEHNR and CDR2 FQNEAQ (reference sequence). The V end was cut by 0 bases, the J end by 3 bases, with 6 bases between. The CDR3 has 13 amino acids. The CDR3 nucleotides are TGTGCCAGCAGCTTAGCACAGAACTACGAGCAGTACTTC. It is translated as CASSLAQNYEQYF.

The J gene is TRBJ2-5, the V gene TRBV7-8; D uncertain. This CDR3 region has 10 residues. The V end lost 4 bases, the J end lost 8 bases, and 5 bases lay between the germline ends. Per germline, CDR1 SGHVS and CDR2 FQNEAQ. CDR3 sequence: CASSSKTQYF. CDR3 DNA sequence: TGTGCCAGCAGCTCAAAAACCCAGTACTTC.

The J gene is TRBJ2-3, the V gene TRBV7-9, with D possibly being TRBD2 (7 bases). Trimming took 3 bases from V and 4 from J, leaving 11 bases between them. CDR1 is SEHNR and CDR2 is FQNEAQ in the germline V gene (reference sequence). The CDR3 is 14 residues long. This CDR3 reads CASSFGGPPDTQYF. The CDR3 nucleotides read TGTGCCAGCAGCTTCGGGGGGCCTCCAGATACGCAGTATTTT.

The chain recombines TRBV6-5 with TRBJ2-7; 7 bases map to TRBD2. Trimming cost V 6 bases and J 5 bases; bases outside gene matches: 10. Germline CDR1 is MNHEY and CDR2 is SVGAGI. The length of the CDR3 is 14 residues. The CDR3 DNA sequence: TGTGCCAGCAGCCCCGGCGCGGGAGACGACGAGCAGTACTTC. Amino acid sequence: CASSPGAGDDEQYF.

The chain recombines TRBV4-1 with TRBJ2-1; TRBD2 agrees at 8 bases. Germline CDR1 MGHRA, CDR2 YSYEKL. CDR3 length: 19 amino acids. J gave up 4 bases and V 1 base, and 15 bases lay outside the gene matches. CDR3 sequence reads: CASSQGGGGGRLVYNEQFF. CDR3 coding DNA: TGCGCCAGCAGCCAAGGGGGCGGCGGGGGGCGCCTCGTGTACAATGAGCAGTTCTTC.

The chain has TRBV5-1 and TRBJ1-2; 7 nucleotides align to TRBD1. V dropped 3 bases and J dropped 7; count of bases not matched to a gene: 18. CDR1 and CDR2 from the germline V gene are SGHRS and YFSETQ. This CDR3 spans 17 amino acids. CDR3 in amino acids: CASSSAWDSEGGRGYTF. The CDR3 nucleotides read TGCGCCAGCAGCTCCGCCTGGGACAGCGAGGGGGGACGTGGCTACACCTTC.

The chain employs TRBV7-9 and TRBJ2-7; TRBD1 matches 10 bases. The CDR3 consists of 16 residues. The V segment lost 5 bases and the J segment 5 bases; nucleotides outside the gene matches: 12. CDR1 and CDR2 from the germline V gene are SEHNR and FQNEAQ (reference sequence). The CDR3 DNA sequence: TGTGCCAGCAGCCCGTACCAACCCGGACAGGGGGACGAGCAGTACTTC. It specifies CASSPYQPGQGDEQYF.

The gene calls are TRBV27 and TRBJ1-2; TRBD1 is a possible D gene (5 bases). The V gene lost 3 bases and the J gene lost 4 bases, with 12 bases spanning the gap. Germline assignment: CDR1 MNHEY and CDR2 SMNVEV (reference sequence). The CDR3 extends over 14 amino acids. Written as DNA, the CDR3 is TGTGCCAGCAGTTTTAAAGGGGAGGCCTATGGCTACACCTTC. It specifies CASSFKGEAYGYTF.

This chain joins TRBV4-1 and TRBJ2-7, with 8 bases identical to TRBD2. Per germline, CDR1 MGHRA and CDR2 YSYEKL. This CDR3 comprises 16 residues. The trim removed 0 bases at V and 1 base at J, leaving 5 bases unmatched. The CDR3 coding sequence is TGCGCCAGCAGCCAAGAGACAGCGGGGGCATCCTACGAGCAGTACTTC. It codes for CASSQETAGASYEQYF.

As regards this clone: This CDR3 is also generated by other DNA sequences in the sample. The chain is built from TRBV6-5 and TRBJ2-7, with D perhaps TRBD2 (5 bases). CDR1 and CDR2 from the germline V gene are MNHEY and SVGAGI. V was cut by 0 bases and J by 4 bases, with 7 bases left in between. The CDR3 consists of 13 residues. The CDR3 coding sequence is TGTGCCAGCAGTTACTCGGACTCTTACGAGCAGTACTTC. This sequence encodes CASSYSDSYEQYF.

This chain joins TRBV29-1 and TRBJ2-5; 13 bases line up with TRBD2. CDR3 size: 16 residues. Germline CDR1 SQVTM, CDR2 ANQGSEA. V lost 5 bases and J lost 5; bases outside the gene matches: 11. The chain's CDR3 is CSVSGLAGAPWETQYF. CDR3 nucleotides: TGCAGCGTTTCAGGACTAGCGGGGGCTCCCTGGGAGACCCAGTACTTC.